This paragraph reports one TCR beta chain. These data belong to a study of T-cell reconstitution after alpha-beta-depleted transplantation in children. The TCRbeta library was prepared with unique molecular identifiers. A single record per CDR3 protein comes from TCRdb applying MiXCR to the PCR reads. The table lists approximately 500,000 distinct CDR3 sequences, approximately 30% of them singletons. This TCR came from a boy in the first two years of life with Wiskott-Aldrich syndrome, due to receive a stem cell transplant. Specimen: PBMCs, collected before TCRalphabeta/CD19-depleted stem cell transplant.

The CDR3 bases are TGTGCCAGCAGCTTAATCGGGACAGACACCGGGGAGCTGTTTTTT. Translating gives CASSLIGTDTGELFF. The rearrangement joins TRBV7-3 to TRBJ2-2; 7 nucleotides line up with TRBD1. This CDR3 is built from 15 residues. The junction had 2 bases not matched to a gene; V was cut back by 1 base and J by 3 bases. Germline V CDR1 and CDR2: SGHTA, FQGTGA.